A selection of T cell receptor beta chains follows, all from one sample in a study of blood T cell repertoires in COVID-19. The data were produced by immunoSEQ multiplex PCR, yet TCRdb's version contains in-frame clones alone and is incomplete. The profile shows some 190,000 clones, 70% to 90% of them singletons. The sequencing input was peripheral blood. All receptors derive from a human donor with active or convalescent COVID-19. The donor label of this sample is uncertain. The CDR3 runs from the conserved cysteine through the conserved F or W. The order of the fields is CDR3 protein, V gene.

CDR3aa: CATWPRTSFEQYF; v_gene: TRBV6-5
CDR3aa: CASSPQGDNEQFF; v_gene: TRBV5-1
CDR3aa: CASRRGQGVETQYF; v_gene: TRBV19
CDR3aa: CASTPPARQHPHPDTQYF; v_gene: TRBV6-7
CDR3aa: CASSPPPGGPHEQFF; v_gene: TRBV27
CDR3aa: CASGQESNQPQHF; v_gene: TRBV2
CDR3aa: CASSSGGVYGYTF; v_gene: TRBV19
CDR3aa: CASSLVAGPQHF; v_gene: TRBV7-2
CDR3aa: CASSPDRGWSGGTQYF; v_gene: TRBV2
CDR3aa: CASSASGTGKETQYF; v_gene: TRBV6-2/TRBV6-3
CDR3aa: CASRPQGVDEQFF; v_gene: TRBV28
CDR3aa: CASRPQGVDYGYTF; v_gene: TRBV7-2
CDR3aa: CATSGTRYLNTQYF; v_gene: TRBV15
CDR3aa: CASRPPGQAYNEQFF; v_gene: TRBV6-5
CDR3aa: CASSQVTSGYNEQFF; v_gene: TRBV3-1/TRBV3-2
CDR3aa: CASSPQGTYNSPLHF; v_gene: TRBV7-2
CDR3aa: CASSLRPKTRSTQYF; v_gene: TRBV27
CDR3aa: CASSQAVGLHYNQPQHF; v_gene: TRBV7-2
CDR3aa: CATQGREPYNEQFF; v_gene: TRBV24-1
CDR3aa: CASSLEEGPTNEKLFF; v_gene: TRBV11-3
CDR3aa: CASSGGFSGNTIYF; v_gene: TRBV5-1
CDR3aa: CASSLDQVYGYTF; v_gene: TRBV5-4
CDR3aa: CASSLRPSQETQYF; v_gene: TRBV11-1
CDR3aa: CASSERQGAQPQHF; v_gene: TRBV6-1
CDR3aa: CASSQDLTGGFYGYTF; v_gene: TRBV4-2
CDR3aa: CASSGARGDGYTF; v_gene: TRBV2